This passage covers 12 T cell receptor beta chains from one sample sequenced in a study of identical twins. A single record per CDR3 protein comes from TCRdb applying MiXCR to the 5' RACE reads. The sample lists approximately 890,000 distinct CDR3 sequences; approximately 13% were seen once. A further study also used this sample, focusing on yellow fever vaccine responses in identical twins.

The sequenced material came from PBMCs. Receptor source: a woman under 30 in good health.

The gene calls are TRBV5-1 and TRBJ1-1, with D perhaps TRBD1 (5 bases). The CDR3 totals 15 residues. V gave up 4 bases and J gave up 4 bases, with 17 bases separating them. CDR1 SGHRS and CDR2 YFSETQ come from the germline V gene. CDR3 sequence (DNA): TGCGCCAGCAGCCCGGGGTGGGGACGGGCCACTGAAGCTTTCTTT. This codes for CASSPGWGRATEAFF.

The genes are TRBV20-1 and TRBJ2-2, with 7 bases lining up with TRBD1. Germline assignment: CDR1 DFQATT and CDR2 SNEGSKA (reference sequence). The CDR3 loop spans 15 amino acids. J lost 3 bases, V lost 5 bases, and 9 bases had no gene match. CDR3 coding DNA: TGCAGTGCTCGACTGCCCGACAGGGACACCGGGGAGCTGTTTTTT. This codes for CSARLPDRDTGELFF.

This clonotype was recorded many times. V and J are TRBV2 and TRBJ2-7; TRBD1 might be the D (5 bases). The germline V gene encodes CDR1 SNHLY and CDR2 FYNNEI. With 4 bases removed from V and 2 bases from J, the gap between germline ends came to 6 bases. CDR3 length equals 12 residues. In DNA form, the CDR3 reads TGTGCCAGCAGTGGGGGCACCTACGAGCAGTACTTC. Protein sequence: CASSGGTYEQYF.

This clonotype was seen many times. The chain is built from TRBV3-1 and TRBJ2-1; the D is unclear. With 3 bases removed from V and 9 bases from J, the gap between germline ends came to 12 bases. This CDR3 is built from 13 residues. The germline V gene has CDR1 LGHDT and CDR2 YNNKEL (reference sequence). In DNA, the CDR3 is TGTGCCAGCAGCCAGGGTACTGTGAGTGAGCAGTTCTTC. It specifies CASSQGTVSEQFF.

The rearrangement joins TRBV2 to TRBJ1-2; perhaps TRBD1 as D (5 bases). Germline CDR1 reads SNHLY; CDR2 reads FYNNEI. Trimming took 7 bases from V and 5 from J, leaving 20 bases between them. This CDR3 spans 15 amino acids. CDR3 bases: TGTGCCAGCACCCCGAGCGGGGCAGCTGATTATGGCTACACCTTC. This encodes CASTPSGAADYGYTF.

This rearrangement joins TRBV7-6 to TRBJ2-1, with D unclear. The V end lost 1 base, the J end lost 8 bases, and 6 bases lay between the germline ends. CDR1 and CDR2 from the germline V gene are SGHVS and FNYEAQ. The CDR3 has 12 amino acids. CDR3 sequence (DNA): TGTGCCAGCAGCTTAGGAGAGGATGAGCAGTTCTTC. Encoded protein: CASSLGEDEQFF.

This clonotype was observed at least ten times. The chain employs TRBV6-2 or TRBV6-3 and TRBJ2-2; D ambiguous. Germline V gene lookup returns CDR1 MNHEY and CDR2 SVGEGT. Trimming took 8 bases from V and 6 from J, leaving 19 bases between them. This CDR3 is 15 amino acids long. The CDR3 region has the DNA TGTGCCAGCCTATTAAGTTTAATAGGGTCCGGGGAGCTGTTTTTT. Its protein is CASLLSLIGSGELFF.

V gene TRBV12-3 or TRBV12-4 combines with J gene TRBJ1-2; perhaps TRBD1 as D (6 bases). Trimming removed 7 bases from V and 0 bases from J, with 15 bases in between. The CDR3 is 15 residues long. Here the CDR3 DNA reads TGTGCCAGCACCCATTTCGGGGGGCCTAACTATGGCTACACCTTC. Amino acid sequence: CASTHFGGPNYGYTF.

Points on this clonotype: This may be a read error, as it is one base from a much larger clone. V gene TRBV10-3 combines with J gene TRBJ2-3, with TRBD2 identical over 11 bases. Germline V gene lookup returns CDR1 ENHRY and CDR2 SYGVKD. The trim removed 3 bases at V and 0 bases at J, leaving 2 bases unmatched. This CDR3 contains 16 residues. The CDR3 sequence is CAISDRTSGSTDTQYF. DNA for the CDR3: TGTGCCATCAGTGATAGGACTAGCGGGAGCACAGATACGCAGTATTTT.

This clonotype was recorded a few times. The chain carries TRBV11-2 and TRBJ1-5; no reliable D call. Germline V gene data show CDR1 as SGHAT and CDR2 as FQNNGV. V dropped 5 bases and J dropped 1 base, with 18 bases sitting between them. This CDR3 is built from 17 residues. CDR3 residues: CASSRVLTRGSNQPQHF. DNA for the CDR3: TGTGCCAGCAGCAGGGTGCTCACACGAGGGAGCAATCAGCCCCAGCATTTT.

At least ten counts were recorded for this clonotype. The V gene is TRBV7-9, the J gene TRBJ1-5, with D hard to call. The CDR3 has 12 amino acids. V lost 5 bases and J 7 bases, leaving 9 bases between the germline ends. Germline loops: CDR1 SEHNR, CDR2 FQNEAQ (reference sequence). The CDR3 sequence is CASSAQEQPQHF. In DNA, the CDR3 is TGTGCCAGCAGCGCCCAGGAACAGCCCCAGCATTTT.

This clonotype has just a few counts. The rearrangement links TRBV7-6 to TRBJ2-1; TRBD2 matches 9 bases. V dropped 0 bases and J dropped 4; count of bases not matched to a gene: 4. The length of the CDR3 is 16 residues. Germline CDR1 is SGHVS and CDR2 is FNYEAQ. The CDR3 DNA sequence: TGTGCCAGCAGCTTAGCGGTGCGGGGGGGTTACAATGAGCAGTTCTTC. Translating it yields CASSLAVRGGYNEQFF.